This TCR beta chain was documented in a study of CD8 T cells in ankylosing spondylitis. The study, taken as a whole, reports: Before this, some motif variants had been reported in reactive arthritis synovial fluid and blood. As reported, disease-linked clones showed significant enrichment in matched ankylosing spondylitis synovial fluid.

TCRdb called the 5' RACE reads again in MiXCR, with one record for every CDR3 protein. The table records approximately 100,000 distinct CDR3 sequences, about 24% of them present only once. V shed 1 base and J shed 8 bases, with 11 bases lying between them. CDR1 is SGHAT, CDR2 FQNNGV, per germline. This CDR3 contains 13 residues. Comments on this clonotype: The target antigen is unknown.

The V gene is TRBV11-2, the J gene TRBJ1-1; D unresolved. The sequence derives from a male donor with ankylosing spondylitis. The sample comprised synovial fluid, either unsorted or a sorted T cell fraction (not recorded which). For the CDR3, the DNA is TGTGCCAGCAGCTTAGGTACAGCGGGAGAAGCTTTCTTT. Protein: CASSLGTAGEAFF.